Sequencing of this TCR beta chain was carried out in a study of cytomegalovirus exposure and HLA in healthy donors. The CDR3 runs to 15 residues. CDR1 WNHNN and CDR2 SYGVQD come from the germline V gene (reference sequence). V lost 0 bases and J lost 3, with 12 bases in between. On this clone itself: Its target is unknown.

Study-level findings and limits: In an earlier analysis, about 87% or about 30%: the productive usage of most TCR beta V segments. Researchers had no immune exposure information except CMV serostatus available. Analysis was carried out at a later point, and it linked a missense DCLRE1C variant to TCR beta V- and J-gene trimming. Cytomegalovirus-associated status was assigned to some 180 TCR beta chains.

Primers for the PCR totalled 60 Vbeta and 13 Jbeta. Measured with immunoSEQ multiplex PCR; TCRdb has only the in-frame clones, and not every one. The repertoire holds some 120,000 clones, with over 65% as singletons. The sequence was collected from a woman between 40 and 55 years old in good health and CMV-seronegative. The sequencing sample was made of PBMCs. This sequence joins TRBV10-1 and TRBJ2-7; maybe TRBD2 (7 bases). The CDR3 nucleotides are TGCGCCAGCAGTGAGTCGGGAGGGGGGTTCTACGAGCAGTACTTC. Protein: CASSESGGGFYEQYF.